Sequencing of this T cell receptor (beta chain) was carried out in a study of monozygotic twins with inflammatory bowel disease. This CDR3 contains 17 residues. Germline V lookup: CDR1 SGHDT, CDR2 YYEEEE. With the 5' RACE reads reprocessed, TCRdb shows one record per CDR3 protein and no DNA. Its table lists about 450,000 distinct CDR3 sequences. The chain links TRBV5-6 to TRBJ2-3; there is no DNA to check the TCRdb D call of TRBD2. This sequence originates from a human donor with ulcerative colitis or Crohn's disease, or a healthy co-twin of an affected twin (not recorded which). Sequencing was performed on blood. CDR3 amino acids: CASRRGLAGGNTDTQYF.